This T cell receptor (beta chain) was identified during a study of shared T cell receptors in the human thymus. The CDR3 length is 17 residues. Germline assignment: CDR1 LGHNA and CDR2 YSLEER. Trimming removed 4 bases from V and 0 bases from J, with 16 bases in between. Sequencing used immunoSEQ multiplex PCR; TCRdb keeps in-frame clones, though not all of them. The repertoire consists of hundreds of thousands of clones, with 78% occurring once and the leading ten covering more than 0.01%. This same sample was also part of a study on human thymus T cells.

Input material: thymocytes. V is TRBV4-3 and J is TRBJ1-5; D is perhaps TRBD1 (5 bases). The origin of this receptor is a boy under two years old with a congenital heart defect. The CDR3 loop is CASSPTGDRYSNQPQHF. The CDR3 coding sequence is TGCGCCAGCAGCCCCACAGGCGATCGATATAGCAATCAGCCCCAGCATTTT.